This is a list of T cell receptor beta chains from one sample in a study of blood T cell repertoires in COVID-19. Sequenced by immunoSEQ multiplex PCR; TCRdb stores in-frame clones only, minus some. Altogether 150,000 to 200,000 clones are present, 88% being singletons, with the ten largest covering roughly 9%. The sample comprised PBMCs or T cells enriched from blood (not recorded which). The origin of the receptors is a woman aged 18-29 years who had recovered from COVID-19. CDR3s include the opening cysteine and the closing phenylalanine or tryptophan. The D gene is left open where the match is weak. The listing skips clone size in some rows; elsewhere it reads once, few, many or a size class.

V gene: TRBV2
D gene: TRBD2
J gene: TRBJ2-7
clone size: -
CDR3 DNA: TGTGCCAGCACTGAGACTAGCGCGAACTACGAGCAGTACTTC
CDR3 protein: CASTETSANYEQYF

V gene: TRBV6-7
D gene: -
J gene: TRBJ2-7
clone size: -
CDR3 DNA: TGTGCCAGTGAGGAGGGCCTAAGAACCGAGCAGTACTTC
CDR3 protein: CASEEGLRTEQYF

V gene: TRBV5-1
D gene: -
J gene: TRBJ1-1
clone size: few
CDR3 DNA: TGCGCCAGCAGCTTCGGGATACAGCCCCCCCCCAACACTGAAGCTTTCTTT
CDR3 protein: CASSFGIQPPPNTEAFF

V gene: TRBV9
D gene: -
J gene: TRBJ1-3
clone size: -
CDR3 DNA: TGTGCCAGCAGCGTTTTGATCGAGATGAGGGGGAAGGGAAACACCATATATTTT
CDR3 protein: CASSVLIEMRGKGNTIYF

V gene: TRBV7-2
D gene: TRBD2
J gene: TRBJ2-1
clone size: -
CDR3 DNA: TGTGCCAGCAGCTTAGCAACGGGGGGCTCCTACAATGAGCAGTTCTTC
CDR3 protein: CASSLATGGSYNEQFF

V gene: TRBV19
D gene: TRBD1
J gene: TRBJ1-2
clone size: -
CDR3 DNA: TGTGCCAGTATTCGCGACGGGGCCACAGGGGATCCCAAGACCTTC
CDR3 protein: CASIRDGATGDPKTF

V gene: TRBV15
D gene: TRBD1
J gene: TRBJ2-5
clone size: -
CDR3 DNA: TGTGCCACCAGCAGAGGACAGGGCCTTGAGGGGACCCAGTACTTC
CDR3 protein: CATSRGQGLEGTQYF

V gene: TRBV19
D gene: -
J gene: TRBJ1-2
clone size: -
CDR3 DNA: TGTGCCAGTAACACGGGACTGGGAAATGGCTACACCTTC
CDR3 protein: CASNTGLGNGYTF

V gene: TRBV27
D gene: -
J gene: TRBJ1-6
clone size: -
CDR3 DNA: TGTGCCAGCAGTTCTTTTTATAATTCACCCCTCCACTTT
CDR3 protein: CASSSFYNSPLHF

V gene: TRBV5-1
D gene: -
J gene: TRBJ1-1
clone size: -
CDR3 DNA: TGCGCCAGCAGGGTTGGGGACGGAGGGGACCTACGGGAAGCTTTCTTT
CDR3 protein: CASRVGDGGDLREAFF

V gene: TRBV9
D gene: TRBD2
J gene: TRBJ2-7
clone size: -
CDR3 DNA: TGTGCCAGCAGCCTTACGGGACTAGCGGGAGACGAGCAGTACTTC
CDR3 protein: CASSLTGLAGDEQYF

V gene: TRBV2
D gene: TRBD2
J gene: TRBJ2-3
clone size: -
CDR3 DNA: TGTGCCAGCAGACCGGGACTAGCTTCCGATACGCAGTATTTT
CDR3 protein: CASRPGLASDTQYF

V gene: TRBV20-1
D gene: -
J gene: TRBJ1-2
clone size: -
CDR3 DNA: TGCAGTGCTAGTGCAGTCAACTATGGCTACACCTTC
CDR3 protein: CSASAVNYGYTF

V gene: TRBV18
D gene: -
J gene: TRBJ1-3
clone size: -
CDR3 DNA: TGTGCCAGCTCACCTACACGCCGAAACACCATATATTTT
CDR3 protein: CASSPTRRNTIYF

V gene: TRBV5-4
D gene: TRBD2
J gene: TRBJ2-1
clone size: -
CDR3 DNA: TGTGCCAGCAGCTTGGATGGCGGGAGTTACAATGAGCAGTTCTTC
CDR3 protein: CASSLDGGSYNEQFF

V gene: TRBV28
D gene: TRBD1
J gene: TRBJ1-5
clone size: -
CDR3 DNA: TGTGCCAGCAGGGGACAGATGCATCAGCCCCAGCATTTT
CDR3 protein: CASRGQMHQPQHF

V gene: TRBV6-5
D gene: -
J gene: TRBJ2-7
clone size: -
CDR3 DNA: TGTGCCACCCACAGGGACGACGAGCAGTACTTC
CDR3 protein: CATHRDDEQYF

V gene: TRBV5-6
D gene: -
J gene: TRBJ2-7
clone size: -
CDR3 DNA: TGTGCCAGCAGCTTAATCGCACTAGACGAGCAGTACTTC
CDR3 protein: CASSLIALDEQYF